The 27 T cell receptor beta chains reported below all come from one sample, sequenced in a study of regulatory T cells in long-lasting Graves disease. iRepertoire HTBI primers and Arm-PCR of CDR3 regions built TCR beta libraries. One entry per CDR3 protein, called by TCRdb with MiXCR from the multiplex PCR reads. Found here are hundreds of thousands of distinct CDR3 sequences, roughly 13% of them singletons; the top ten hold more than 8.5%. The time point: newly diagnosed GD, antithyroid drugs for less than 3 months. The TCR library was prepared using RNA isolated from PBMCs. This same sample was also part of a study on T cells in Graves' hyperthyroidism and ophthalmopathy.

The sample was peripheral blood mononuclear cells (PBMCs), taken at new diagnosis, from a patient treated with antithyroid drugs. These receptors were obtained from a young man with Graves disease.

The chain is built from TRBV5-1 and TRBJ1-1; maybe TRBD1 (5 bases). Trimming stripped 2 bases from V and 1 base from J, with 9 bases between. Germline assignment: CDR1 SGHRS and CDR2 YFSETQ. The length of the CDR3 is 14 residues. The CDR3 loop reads CASSFTGQNTEAFF. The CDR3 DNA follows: TGCGCCAGCAGCTTTACAGGACAGAACACTGAAGCTTTCTTT. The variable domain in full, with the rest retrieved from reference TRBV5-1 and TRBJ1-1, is KAGVTQTPRYLIKTRGQQVTLSCSPISGHRSVSWYQQTPGQGLQFLFEYFSETQRNKGNFPGRFSGRQFSNSRSEMNVSTLELGDSALYLCASSFTGQNTEAFFGQGTRLTVV.

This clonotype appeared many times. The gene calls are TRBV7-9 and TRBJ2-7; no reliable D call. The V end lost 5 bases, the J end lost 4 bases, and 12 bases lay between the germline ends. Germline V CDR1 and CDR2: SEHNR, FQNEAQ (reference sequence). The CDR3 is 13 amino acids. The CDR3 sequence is CASSLGSPYEQYF. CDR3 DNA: TGTGCCAGCAGCCTGGGATCCCCTTACGAGCAGTACTTC.

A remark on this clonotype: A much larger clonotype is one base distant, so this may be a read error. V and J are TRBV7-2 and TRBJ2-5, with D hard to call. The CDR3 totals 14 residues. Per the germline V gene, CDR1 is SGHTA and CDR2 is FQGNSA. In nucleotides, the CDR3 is TGTGCCAGCGGCTTATGGAACCAAGGAGAGACCCAGTACTTC. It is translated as CASGLWNQGETQYF.

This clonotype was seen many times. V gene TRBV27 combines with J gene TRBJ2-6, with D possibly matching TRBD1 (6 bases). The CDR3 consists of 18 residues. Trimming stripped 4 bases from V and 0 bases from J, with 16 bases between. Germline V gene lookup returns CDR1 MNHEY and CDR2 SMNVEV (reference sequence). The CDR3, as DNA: TGTGCCAGCAGTTGGGACACGGGTTATGGCTCTGGGGCCAACGTCCTGACTTTC. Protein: CASSWDTGYGSGANVLTF.

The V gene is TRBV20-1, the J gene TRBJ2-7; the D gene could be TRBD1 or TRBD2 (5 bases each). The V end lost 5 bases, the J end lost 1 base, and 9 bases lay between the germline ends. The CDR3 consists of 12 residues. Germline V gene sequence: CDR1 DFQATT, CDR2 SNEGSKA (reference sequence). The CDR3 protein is CSAGTASYEQYF. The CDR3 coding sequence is TGCAGTGCTGGGACGGCATCCTACGAGCAGTACTTC.

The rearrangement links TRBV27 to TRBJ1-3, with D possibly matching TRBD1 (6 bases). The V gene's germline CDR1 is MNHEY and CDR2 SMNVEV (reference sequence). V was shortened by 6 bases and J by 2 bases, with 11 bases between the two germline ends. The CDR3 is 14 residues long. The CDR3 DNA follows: TGTGCCAGCAGCAAGGGGGGCGCTGGAAACACCATATATTTT. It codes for CASSKGGAGNTIYF.

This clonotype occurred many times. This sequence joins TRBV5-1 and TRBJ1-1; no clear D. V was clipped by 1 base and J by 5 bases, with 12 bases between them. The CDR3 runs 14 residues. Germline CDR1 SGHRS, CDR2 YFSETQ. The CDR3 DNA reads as TGCGCCAGCAGCTTGTCGGTGGGTGTGACTGAAGCTTTCTTT. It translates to CASSLSVGVTEAFF. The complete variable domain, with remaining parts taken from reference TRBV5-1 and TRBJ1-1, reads KAGVTQTPRYLIKTRGQQVTLSCSPISGHRSVSWYQQTPGQGLQFLFEYFSETQRNKGNFPGRFSGRQFSNSRSEMNVSTLELGDSALYLCASSLSVGVTEAFFGQGTRLTVV.

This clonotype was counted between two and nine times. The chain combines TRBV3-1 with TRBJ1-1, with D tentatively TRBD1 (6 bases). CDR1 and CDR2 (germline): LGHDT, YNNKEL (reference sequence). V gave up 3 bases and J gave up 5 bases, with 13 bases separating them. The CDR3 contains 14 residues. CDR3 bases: TGTGCCAGCAGCCATGCAGGGGTCGGAACTGAAGCTTTCTTT. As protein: CASSHAGVGTEAFF.

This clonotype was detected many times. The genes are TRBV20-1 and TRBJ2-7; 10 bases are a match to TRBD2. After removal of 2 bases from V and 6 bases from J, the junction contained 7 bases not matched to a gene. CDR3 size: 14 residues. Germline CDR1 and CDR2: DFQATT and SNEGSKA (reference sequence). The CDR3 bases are TGCAGTGCTAGACCCGCTAGCGGGAGATCCGAGCAGTACTTC. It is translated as CSARPASGRSEQYF.

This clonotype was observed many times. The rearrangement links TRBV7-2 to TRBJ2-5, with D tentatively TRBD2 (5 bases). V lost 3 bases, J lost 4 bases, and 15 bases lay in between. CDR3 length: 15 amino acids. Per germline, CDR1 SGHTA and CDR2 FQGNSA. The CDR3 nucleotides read TGTGCCAGCAGCTTTATCGGGTCCCGGGGAGAGACCCAGTACTTC. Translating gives CASSFIGSRGETQYF.

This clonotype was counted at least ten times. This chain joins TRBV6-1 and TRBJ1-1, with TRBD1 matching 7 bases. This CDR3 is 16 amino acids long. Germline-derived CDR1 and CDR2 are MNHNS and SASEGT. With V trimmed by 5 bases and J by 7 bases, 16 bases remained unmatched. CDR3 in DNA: TGTGCCAGCAGTCGATACCTGACAGGGAAGAGAGGTGAAGCTTTCTTT. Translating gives CASSRYLTGKRGEAFF.

CDR3 sequence: CASSEKPPPPDTQYF. The CDR3 DNA reads as TGTGCCAGCAGTGAAAAGCCCCCCCCCCCAGATACGCAGTATTTT. The chain joins TRBV6-1 to TRBJ2-3; D is undetermined. V shed 2 bases and J shed 4 bases, with 13 bases lying between them. The CDR3 is 15 amino acids. Germline-derived CDR1 and CDR2 are MNHNS and SASEGT.

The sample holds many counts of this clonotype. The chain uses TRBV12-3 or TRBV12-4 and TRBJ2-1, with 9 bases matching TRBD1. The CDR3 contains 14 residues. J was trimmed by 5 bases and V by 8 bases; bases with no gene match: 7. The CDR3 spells CASLAGTGNNEQFF. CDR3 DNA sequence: TGTGCCAGCTTGGCCGGGACAGGGAACAATGAGCAGTTCTTC.

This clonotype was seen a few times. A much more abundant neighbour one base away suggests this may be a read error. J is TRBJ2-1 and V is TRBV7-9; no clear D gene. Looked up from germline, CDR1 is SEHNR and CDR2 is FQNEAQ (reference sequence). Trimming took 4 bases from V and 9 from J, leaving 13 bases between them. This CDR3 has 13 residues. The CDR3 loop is CASSYGGESEQFF. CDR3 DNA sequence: TGTGCCAGCAGCTACGGTGGCGAGAGTGAGCAGTTCTTC.

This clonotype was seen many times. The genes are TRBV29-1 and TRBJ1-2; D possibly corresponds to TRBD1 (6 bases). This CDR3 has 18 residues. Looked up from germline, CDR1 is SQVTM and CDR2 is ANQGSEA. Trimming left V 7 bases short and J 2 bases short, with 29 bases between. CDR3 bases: TGCAGCGCCTCGACCTTAAGGGGGGGCAAGTTCCCAAACTATGGCTACACCTTC. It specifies CSASTLRGGKFPNYGYTF.

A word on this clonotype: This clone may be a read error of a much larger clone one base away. CDR3 DNA sequence: TGCAGTGCTAGTGGGCAGACTAGAAGTAATGAGCAGTTCTTC. Translating it yields CSASGQTRSNEQFF. The chain uses TRBV20-1 and TRBJ2-1; perhaps TRBD2 as D (6 bases). Per germline, CDR1 DFQATT and CDR2 SNEGSKA (reference sequence). V lost 3 bases to trimming and J lost 7 bases, with 16 bases between them. This CDR3 has 14 residues.

CDR3 DNA: TGTGCCACCAGCAGCGACACGTCGGGTCAGCCCCAGCATTTT. Protein product: CATSSDTSGQPQHF. The chain couples TRBV15 to TRBJ1-5; D call uncertain. Trimming cost V 3 bases and J 6 bases, with 12 bases left between them. This CDR3 is built from 14 residues. The germline CDR1 and CDR2 sequences are LNHNV and YYDKDF (reference sequence).

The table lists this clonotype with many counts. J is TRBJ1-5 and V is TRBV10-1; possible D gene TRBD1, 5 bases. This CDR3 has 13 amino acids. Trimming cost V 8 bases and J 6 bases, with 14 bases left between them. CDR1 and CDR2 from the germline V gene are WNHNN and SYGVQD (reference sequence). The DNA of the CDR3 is TGCGCCAGCGCGGCAGGGTTTGCTCAGCCCCAGCATTTT. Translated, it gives CASAAGFAQPQHF.

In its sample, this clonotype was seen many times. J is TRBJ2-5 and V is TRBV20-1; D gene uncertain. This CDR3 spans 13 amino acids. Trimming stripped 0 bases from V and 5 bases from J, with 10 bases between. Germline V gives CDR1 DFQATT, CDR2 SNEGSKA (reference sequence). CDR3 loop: CSARDRVRETQYF. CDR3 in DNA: TGCAGTGCTAGAGATCGGGTCCGCGAGACCCAGTACTTC.

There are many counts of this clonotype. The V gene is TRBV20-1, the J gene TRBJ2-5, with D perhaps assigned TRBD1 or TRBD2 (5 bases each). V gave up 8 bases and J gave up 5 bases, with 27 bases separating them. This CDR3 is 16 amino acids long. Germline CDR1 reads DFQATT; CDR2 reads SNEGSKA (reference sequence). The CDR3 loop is CSTTSGALDSGETQYF. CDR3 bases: TGCAGTACCACTAGTGGGGCCTTAGACTCCGGGGAGACCCAGTACTTC.

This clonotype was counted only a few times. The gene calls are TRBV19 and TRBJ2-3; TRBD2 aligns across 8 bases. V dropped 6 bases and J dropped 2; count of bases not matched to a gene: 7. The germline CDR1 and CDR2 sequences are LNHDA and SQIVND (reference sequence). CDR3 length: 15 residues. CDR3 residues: CASRVKRELTDTQYF. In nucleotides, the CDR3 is TGTGCCAGTAGGGTCAAGCGGGAGCTCACAGATACGCAGTATTTT.

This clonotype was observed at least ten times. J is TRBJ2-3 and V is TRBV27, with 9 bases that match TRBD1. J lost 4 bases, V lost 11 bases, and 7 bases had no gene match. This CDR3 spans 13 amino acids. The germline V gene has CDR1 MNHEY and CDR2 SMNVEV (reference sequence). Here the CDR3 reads CAGGTGIADTQYF. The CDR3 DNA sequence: TGTGCCGGCGGGACAGGGATCGCAGATACGCAGTATTTT.

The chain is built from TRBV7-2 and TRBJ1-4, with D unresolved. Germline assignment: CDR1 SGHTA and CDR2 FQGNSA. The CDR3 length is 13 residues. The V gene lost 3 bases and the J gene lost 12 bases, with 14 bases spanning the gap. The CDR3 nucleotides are TGTGCCAGCAGCTTTCATGAGGTTGGGGAACTGTTTTTT. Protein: CASSFHEVGELFF.

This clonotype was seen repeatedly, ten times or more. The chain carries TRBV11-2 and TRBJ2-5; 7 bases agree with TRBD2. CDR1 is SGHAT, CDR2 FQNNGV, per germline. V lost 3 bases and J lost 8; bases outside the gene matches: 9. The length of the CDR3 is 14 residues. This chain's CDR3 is CASSFGTTTGTQYF. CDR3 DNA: TGTGCCAGCAGCTTTGGGACTACGACTGGAACCCAGTACTTC.

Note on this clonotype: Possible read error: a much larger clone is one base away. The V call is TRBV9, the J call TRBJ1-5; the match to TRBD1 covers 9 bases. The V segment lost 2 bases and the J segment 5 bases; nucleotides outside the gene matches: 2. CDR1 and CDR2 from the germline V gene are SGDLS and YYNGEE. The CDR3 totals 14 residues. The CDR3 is CASSVTGGDQPQHF. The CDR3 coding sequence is TGTGCCAGCAGCGTGACAGGGGGGGATCAGCCCCAGCATTTT.

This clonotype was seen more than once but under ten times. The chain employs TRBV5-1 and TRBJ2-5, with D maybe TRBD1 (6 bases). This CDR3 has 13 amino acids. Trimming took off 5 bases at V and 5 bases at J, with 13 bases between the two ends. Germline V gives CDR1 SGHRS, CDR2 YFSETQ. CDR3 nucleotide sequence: TGCGCCAGCAGTTACCAGGGGCCGGAGACCCAGTACTTC. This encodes CASSYQGPETQYF. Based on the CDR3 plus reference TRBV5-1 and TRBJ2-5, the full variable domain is KAGVTQTPRYLIKTRGQQVTLSCSPISGHRSVSWYQQTPGQGLQFLFEYFSETQRNKGNFPGRFSGRQFSNSRSEMNVSTLELGDSALYLCASSYQGPETQYFGPGTRLLVL.

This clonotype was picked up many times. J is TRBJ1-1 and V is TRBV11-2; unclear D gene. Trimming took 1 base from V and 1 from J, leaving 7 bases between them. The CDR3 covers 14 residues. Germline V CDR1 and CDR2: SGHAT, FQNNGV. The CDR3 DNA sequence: TGTGCCAGCAGCTTAGGGACGGGGAACACTGAAGCTTTCTTT. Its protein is CASSLGTGNTEAFF.